Described below is a single TCR beta chain sequence and its context. This CDR3 has 16 amino acids. Germline trimming cut 1 base from V and 1 base from J; bases unmatched to any gene: 5. In germline, CDR1 is LGHNA, CDR2 YNFKEQ. This entry comes from a study of siplizumab effects on memory and regulatory T cells. Here immunoSEQ multiplex PCR was the method, and the copy in TCRdb shows in-frame clones only, minus some. Of approximately 100,000 clones in the sample, 80% to 95% were seen once. The sequence was obtained from a human donor in good health. V usage is TRBV4-2 and J usage is TRBJ1-2, with 8 nucleotides matching TRBD1. Sequenced: non-Treg CD4+ T cells sorted from blood. The CDR3 is CASSQGAGQVNYGYTF. The CDR3 DNA reads TGTGCCAGCAGCCAAGGCGCGGGACAGGTTAACTATGGCTACACCTTC.